The 2 T cell receptor beta chains below were found in one sample sequenced in a study of regulatory T cells in long-lasting Graves disease. Arm-PCR of CDR3 regions and iRepertoire HTBI primers were used to build TCR beta libraries. TCRdb recomputed calls from the multiplex PCR reads with MiXCR, one row per CDR3 protein. Among 390,000 or so distinct CDR3 sequences listed, roughly 24% were seen once. Sample time point: persistent/refractory GD, antithyroid drugs over 5 years with positive TRAb. Extracted RNA from PBMCs served as the source of the TCR library. The sequenced sample was peripheral blood mononuclear cells (PBMCs), obtained when the disease was refractory, from a patient treated with antithyroid drugs. The origin of the receptors is a woman aged 40-49 years with Graves disease.

In regard to this clonotype: A much larger clone is a single base away; this may be a read error. The rearrangement uses TRBV27 and TRBJ2-7; D unresolved. From germline, CDR1 is MNHEY and CDR2 SMNVEV (reference sequence). This CDR3 is built from 13 residues. The CDR3 DNA follows: TGTGCCAGCAGCTCACGCCCCACCTACGAGCAGCACTTC. Residues: CASSSRPTYEQHF.

This clonotype has a count of ten or more. The genes are TRBV30 and TRBJ2-5; unclear D gene. The germline gives CDR1 GTSNPN, CDR2 SVGIG (reference sequence). CDR3 length: 13 residues. The V and J ends lost 1 base and 3 bases respectively, with 9 bases between them. In nucleotides, the CDR3 is TGTGCCTGGAGTGGCCATCAGGAAGAGACCCAGTACTTC. It encodes CAWSGHQEETQYF.